The clone carrying this T cell receptor (beta chain) was observed a handful of times. Its target is not known. Trimming took off 2 bases at V and 0 bases at J, with 11 bases between the two ends. Per the germline V gene, CDR1 is SGHAT and CDR2 is FQNNGV. CDR3 length: 17 residues. Primers used in a second PCR of roughly 6 to 11 cycles were a sample-barcoded 5' primer and a J-beta primer mix. Each sample yielded at least 2.5 million CDR3-containing paired-end reads. Via MiXCR, TCRdb re-called the 5' RACE reads, giving one row per CDR3 protein. The sample has 890,000 or so distinct CDR3 sequences; approximately 59% are singletons. This entry comes from a study of blood T cells in healthy people across ages. Each donor's blood draw was around 10 milliliters of peripheral blood. Findings and limits, study-wide: Naive CD4+ cells and diversity were both higher in long-lived donors than in aged donors.

The V and J genes are TRBV11-2 and TRBJ2-6, with D uncertain. The clonotype comes from a man younger than 40 in good health. Input material: blood. The CDR3 DNA is TGTGCCAGCAGCTTATTCTTGCGGAACTCTGGGGCCAACGTCCTGACTTTC. Protein product: CASSLFLRNSGANVLTF.